This T cell receptor (beta chain) was observed in a study of blood T cell repertoires in COVID-19. Turning to the study itself: COVID-19 samples from acute and convalescent phases originated in the United States, Italy and Spain. PBMCs, B-cell-depleted T cells, or T cells provided the cDNA or gDNA that made up the material.

CDR1 PRHDT and CDR2 FYEKMQ come from the germline V gene (reference sequence). This CDR3 comprises 12 residues. V was clipped by 9 bases and J by 11 bases, with 14 bases between them. The assay was immunoSEQ multiplex PCR, and TCRdb's table has in-frame clones only and misses some. This repertoire shows 300,000 to 350,000 clones, about nine tenths found once; its top ten account for about 0.94%. Study members were between 18 and 89 years old and lived in roughly 24 US regions. The specimen was PBMCs or T cells enriched from blood (not recorded which). The sequence was collected from a woman aged 25 to 45 who had been exposed to COVID-19. The V and J genes are TRBV13 and TRBJ1-6; the D gene is possibly TRBD1 (6 bases). The CDR3 DNA is TGTGCCAGTGGGGCCGGGGGGCCACCCCTCCACTTT. This translates into CASGAGGPPLHF.